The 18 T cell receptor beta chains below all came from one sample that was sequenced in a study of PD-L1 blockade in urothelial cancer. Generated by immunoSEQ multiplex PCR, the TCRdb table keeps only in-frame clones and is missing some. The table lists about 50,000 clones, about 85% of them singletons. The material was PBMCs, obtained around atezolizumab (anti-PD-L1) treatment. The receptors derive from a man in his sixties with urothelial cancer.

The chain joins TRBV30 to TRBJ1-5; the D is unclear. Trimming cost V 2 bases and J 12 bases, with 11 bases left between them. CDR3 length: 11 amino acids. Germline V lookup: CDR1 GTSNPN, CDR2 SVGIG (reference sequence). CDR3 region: CAWSRGGVQHF. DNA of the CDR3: TGTGCCTGGAGTCGCGGCGGGGTCCAGCATTTT.

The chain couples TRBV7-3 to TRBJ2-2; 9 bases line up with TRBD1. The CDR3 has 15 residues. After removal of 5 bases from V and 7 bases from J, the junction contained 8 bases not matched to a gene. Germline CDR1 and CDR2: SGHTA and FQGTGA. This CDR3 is CASSTGTGTGGELFF. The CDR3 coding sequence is TGTGCCAGCAGCACCGGGACAGGGACGGGCGGGGAGCTGTTTTTT.

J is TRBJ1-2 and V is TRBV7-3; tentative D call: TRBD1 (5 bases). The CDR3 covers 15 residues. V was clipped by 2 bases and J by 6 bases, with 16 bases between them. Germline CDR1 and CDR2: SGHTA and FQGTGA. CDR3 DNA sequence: TGTGCCAGCAGCTTACTTGGAGGAGGGGAGCATGGCTACACCTTC. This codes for CASSLLGGGEHGYTF.

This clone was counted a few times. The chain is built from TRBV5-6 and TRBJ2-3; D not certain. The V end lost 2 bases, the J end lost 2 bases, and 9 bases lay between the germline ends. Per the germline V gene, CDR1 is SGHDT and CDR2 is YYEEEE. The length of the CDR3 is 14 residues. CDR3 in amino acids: CASSFPLPTDTQYF. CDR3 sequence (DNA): TGTGCCAGCAGCTTCCCCCTCCCCACAGATACGCAGTATTTT.

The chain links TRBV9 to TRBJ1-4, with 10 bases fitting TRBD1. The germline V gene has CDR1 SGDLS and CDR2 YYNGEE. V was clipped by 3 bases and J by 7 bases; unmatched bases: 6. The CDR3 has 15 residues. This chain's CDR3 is CASSDRQGAGEKLFF. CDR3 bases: TGTGCCAGCAGCGATCGACAGGGGGCTGGTGAAAAACTGTTTTTT.

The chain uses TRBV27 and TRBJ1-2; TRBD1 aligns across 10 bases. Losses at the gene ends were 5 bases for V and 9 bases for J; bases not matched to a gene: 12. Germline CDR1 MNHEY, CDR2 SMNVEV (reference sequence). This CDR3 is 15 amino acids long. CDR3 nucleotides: TGTGCCAGCAGTCTATACCCTGACAGGGGGCCAAGCTACACCTTC. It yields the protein CASSLYPDRGPSYTF.

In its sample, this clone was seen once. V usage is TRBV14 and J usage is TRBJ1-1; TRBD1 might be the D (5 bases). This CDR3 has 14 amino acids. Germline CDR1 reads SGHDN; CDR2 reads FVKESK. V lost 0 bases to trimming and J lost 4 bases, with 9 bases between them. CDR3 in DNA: TGTGCCAGCAGCCAAGAAGGTAGGGGCACTGAAGCTTTCTTT. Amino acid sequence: CASSQEGRGTEAFF. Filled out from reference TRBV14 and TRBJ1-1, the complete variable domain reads EAGVTQFPSHSVIEKGQTVTLRCDPISGHDNLYWYRRVMGKEIKFLLHFVKESKQDESGMPNNRFLAERTGGTYSTLKVQPAELEDSGVYFCASSQEGRGTEAFFGQGTRLTVV.

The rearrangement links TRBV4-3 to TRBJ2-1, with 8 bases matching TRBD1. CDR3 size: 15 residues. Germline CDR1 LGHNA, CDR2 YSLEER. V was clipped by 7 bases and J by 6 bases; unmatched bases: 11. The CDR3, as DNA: TGCGCCAGCACCTTAACGACAGGGGTGGTCAATGAGCAGTTCTTC. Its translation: CASTLTTGVVNEQFF.

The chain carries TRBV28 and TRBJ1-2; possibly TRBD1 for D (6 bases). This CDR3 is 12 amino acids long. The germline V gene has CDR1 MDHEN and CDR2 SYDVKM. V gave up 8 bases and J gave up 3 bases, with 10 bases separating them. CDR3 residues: CASLGQYYGYTF. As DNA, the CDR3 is TGTGCCAGCCTAGGACAGTACTATGGCTACACCTTC.

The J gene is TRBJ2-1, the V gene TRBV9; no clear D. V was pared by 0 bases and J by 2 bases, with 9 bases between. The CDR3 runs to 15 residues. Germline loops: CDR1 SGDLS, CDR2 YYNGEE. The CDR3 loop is CASSVDPGPYNEQFF. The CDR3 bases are TGTGCCAGCAGCGTAGATCCAGGCCCCTACAATGAGCAGTTCTTC. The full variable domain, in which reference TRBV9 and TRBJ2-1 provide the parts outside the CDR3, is DSGVTQTPKHLITATGQRVTLRCSPRSGDLSVYWYQQSLDQGLQFLIQYYNGEERAKGNILERFSAQQFPDLHSELNLSSLELGDSALYFCASSVDPGPYNEQFFGPGTRLTVL.

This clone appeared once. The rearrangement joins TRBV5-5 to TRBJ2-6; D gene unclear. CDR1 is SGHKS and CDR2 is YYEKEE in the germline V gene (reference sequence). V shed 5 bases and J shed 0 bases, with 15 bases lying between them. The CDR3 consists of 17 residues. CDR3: CASRVTPQSSGANVLTF. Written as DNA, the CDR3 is TGTGCCAGCAGGGTGACTCCCCAGAGCTCTGGGGCCAACGTCCTGACTTTC.

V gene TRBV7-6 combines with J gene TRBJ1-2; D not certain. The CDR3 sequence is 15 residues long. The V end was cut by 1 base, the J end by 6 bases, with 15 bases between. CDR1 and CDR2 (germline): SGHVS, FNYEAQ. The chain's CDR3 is CASSLGGWQYDGYTF. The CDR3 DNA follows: TGTGCCAGCAGCTTAGGAGGATGGCAGTACGATGGCTACACCTTC.

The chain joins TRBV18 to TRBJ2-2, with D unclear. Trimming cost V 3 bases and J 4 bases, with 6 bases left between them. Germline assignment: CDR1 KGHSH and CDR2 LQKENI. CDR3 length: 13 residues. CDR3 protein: CASSPSGTGELFF. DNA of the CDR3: TGTGCCAGCTCACCTTCCGGCACCGGGGAGCTGTTTTTT.

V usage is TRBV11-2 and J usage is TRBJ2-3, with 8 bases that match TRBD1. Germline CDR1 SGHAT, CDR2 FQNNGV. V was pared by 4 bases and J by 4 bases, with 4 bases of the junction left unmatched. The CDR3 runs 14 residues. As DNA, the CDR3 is TGTGCCAGCAGCTCGGACAGGGTTGCAGATACGCAGTATTTT. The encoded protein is CASSSDRVADTQYF.

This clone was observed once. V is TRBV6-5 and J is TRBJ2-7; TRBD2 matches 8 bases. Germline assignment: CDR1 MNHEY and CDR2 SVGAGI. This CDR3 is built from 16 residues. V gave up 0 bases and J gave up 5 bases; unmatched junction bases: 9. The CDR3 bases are TGTGCCAGCAGTTACTCGCCTACCGGACTAGCCCACGAGCAGTACTTC. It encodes CASSYSPTGLAHEQYF.

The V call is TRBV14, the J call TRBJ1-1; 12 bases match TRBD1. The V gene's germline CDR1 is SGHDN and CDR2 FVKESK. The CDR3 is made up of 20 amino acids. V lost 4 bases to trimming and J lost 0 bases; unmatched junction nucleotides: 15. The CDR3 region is CASSRRIFTGTGGLNTEAFF. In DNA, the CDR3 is TGTGCCAGCAGCCGCCGTATATTCACCGGGACAGGGGGCTTGAACACTGAAGCTTTCTTT.

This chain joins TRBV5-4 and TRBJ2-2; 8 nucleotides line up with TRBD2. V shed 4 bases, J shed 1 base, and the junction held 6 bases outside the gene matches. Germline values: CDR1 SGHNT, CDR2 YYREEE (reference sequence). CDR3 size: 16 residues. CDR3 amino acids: CASSPGGQGNTGELFF. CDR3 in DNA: TGTGCCAGCAGCCCGGGGGGGCAGGGGAACACCGGGGAGCTGTTTTTT. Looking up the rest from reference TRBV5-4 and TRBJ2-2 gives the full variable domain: ETGVTQSPTHLIKTRGQQVTLRCSSQSGHNTVSWYQQALGQGPQFIFQYYREEENGRGNFPPRFSGLQFPNYSSELNVNALELDDSALYLCASSPGGQGNTGELFFGEGSRLTVL.

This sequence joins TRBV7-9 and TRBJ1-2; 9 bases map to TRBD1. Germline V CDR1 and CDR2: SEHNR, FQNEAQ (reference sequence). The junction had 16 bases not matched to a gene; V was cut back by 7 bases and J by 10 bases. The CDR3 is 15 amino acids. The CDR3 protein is CASNQNSRGQGLYTF. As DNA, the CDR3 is TGTGCCAGCAACCAAAACTCCCGGGGACAGGGACTCTACACCTTC.